The clone carrying this T cell receptor (beta chain) showed up just once. The data were obtained in a study of blood T cell repertoires in COVID-19. Study-level information: Spain, Italy and the United States supplied samples that represented acute and convalescent COVID-19. In each case, the material was cDNA or gDNA derived from T cells, B-cell-depleted T cells, or PBMCs.

The V end lost 5 bases, the J end lost 10 bases, and 14 bases lay between the germline ends. CDR1 is SGHTA and CDR2 is FQGNSA in the germline V gene. The CDR3 is 13 amino acids. Authors' analysis steps: The authors estimated nucleated cell counts from reference gene primer amplification. Data came from immunoSEQ multiplex PCR; TCRdb stores just in-frame clones and leaves some out. V and J calls plus clone size are reproduced from that table; the DNA served to infer D and trimming. Altogether 95,000 to 100,000 clones are present, roughly nine tenths being singletons, with the ten largest covering approximately 15%.

Sequenced input: peripheral blood. V usage is TRBV7-2 and J usage is TRBJ1-4; the D gene is possibly TRBD1 (5 bases). The receptor was derived from a man aged 50 to 60 with acute or convalescent COVID-19. The CDR3 is CASSIDSSGKLFF. CDR3 in DNA: TGTGCCAGCAGCATCGACAGTTCCGGAAAACTGTTTTTT.